Shown below are 4 T cell receptor beta chains from a single sample sequenced in a study of T cell responses to AZD1222 COVID-19 vaccine (dated by TCRdb to 2020 to 2022). Preparation of the library involved the immunoSEQ multiplex PCR assay. Drawn from immuneACCESS, this table holds only the in-frame rearrangements with V and J called that TCRdb kept. Clones are partly lost; checked studies trace under half to an unresolved V gene and leave the rest unexplained. For this sample there are roughly 120,000 clones; roughly nine tenths appear just once. 5.4% of the sample lies in the top ten. What this sample's time point label stands for: baseline before first vaccination. The sample was peripheral blood, taken on day 0 of AZD1222 vaccination. These receptors originate from an adult in good health.

The chain links TRBV27 to TRBJ1-2, with D hard to call. CDR3 size: 13 residues. Germline loops: CDR1 MNHEY, CDR2 SMNVEV (reference sequence). With 5 bases removed from V and 7 bases from J, the gap between germline ends came to 14 bases. CDR3 sequence reads: CASSQSGRAGYTF. As DNA, the CDR3 is TGTGCCAGCAGTCAATCCGGGAGGGCTGGCTACACCTTC.

This chain links TRBV25-1 with TRBJ2-7; tentatively, D is TRBD1 or TRBD2 (5 bases each). Trimming took 7 bases from V and 1 from J, leaving 11 bases between them. Germline V gene data show CDR1 as MGHDK and CDR2 as SYGVNS. This CDR3 has 13 amino acids. In DNA form, the CDR3 reads TGTGCCAGCATGAGGGACGGATCCTACGAGCAGTACTTC. Its translation is CASMRDGSYEQYF.

This chain links TRBV3-1 (or the pseudogene TRBV3-2) with TRBJ1-1; D remains ambiguous. Between the trimmed V and J ends, which lost 6 bases and 7 bases, there was a span of 18 bases. This CDR3 has 14 residues. The germline CDR1 and CDR2 sequences are LGHDT and YNNKEL (reference sequence). Here the CDR3 DNA reads TGTGCCAGCAGACAATTGCGGGGATTAGGTGAAGCTTTCTTT. This codes for CASRQLRGLGEAFF.

CDR3 protein: CASTYSGGTVDEQFF. The CDR3 DNA reads TGTGCCAGCACCTACTCAGGGGGAACCGTGGATGAGCAGTTCTTC. The chain employs TRBV6-5 and TRBJ2-1, with TRBD1 matching over 7 bases. CDR3 length: 15 residues. With V trimmed by 7 bases and J by 8 bases, 14 bases remained unmatched. CDR1 is MNHEY and CDR2 is SVGAGI in the germline V gene.